This TCR beta chain was captured in a study of cytomegalovirus exposure and HLA in healthy donors. The primer mix had 60 Vbeta and 13 Jbeta primers. TCRdb keeps only in-frame clones here, not all; method: immunoSEQ multiplex PCR. The sample records 180,000 or so clones, more than 65% being singletons. Findings and caveats of the study: Analyses of presence/absence relied on an assumption of roughly uniform sequencing depth across donors.

The ends lost 4 bases at V and 4 bases at J; junction bases unmatched: 4. The germline gives CDR1 SGDLS, CDR2 YYNGEE. The CDR3 is 15 residues long. Concerning this clone itself: Its target is unknown.

The sequencing input was PBMCs. The chain employs TRBV9 and TRBJ2-6, with TRBD1 identical over 8 bases. This sequence was found in a male donor in good health and CMV-seronegative. The CDR3 here is CASSRTGRGANVLTF. Here the CDR3 DNA reads TGTGCCAGCAGCCGGACAGGGAGAGGGGCCAACGTCCTGACTTTC.